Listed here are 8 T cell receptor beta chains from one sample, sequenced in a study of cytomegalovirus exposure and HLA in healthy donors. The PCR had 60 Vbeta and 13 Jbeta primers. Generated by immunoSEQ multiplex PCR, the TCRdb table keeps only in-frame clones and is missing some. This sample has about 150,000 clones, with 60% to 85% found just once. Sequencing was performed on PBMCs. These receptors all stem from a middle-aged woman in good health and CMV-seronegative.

The CDR3: CATAKGGVTDTQYF. CDR3 coding DNA: TGTGCCACCGCCAAGGGAGGGGTAACAGATACGCAGTATTTT. This chain connects TRBV19 to TRBJ2-3; 7 bases are a match to TRBD2. V lost 10 bases and J lost 3; bases outside the gene matches: 10. Germline values: CDR1 LNHDA, CDR2 SQIVND (reference sequence). The CDR3 loop spans 14 amino acids.

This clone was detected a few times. The CDR3: CASSPTRGGGTEAFF. The CDR3 nucleotides read TGTGCCAGCTCACCGACTAGGGGGGGAGGGACTGAAGCTTTCTTT. The genes are TRBV18 and TRBJ1-1; D may be TRBD1 (6 bases). Trimming removed 3 bases at V and 5 bases at J, with 16 bases between. Germline V gene lookup returns CDR1 KGHSH and CDR2 LQKENI. CDR3 length: 15 residues.

The CDR3 DNA sequence: TGTGCCAGCAGCCCCTCGCTCGGCGGGGAGACCCAGTACTTC. It specifies CASSPSLGGETQYF. The chain joins TRBV11-3 to TRBJ2-5; a weak D match, TRBD2 (5 bases). The CDR3 spans 14 residues. From germline, CDR1 is SGHNT and CDR2 YENEEA. V lost 5 bases and J 5 bases, leaving 15 bases between the germline ends. Variable domain in full (rest from reference TRBV11-3 and TRBJ2-5): EAGVVQSPRYKIIEKKQPVAFWCNPISGHNTLYWYLQNLGQGPELLIRYENEEAVDDSQLPKDRFSAERLKGVDSTLKIQPAELGDSAVYLCASSPSLGGETQYFGPGTRLLVL.

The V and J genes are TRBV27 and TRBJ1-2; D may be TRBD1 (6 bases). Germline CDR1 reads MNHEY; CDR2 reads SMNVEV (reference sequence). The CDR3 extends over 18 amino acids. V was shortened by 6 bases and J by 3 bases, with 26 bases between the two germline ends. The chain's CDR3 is CASRSPIALGGPHYGYTF. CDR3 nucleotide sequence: TGTGCCAGCAGGTCCCCGATAGCACTCGGGGGGCCGCACTATGGCTACACCTTC.

The CDR3 nucleotides are TGTGCCAGCAGTGATATAAGCAATCAGCCCCAGCATTTT. Translation gives CASSDISNQPQHF. The chain links TRBV2 to TRBJ1-5; D not certain. The CDR3 runs to 13 residues. V lost 3 bases and J 1 base, leaving 4 bases between the germline ends. The germline gives CDR1 SNHLY, CDR2 FYNNEI.

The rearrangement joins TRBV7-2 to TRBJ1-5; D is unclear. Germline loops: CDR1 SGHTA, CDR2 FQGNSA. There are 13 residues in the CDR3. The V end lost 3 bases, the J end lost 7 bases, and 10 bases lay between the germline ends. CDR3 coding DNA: TGTGCCAGCAGCTTCCGGGGTGCGCAGCCCCAGCATTTT. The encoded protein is CASSFRGAQPQHF. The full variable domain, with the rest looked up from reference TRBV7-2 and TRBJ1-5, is GAGVSQSPSNKVTEKGKDVELRCDPISGHTALYWYRQSLGQGLEFLIYFQGNSAPDKSGLPSDRFSAERTGGSVSTLTIQRTQQEDSAVYLCASSFRGAQPQHFGDGTRLSIL.

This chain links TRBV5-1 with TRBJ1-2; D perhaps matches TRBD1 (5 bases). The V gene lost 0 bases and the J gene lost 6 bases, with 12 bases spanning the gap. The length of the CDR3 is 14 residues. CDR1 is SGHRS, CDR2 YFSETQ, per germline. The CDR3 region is CASSLAQGRDGYTF. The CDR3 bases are TGCGCCAGCAGCTTGGCTCAGGGTCGGGATGGCTACACCTTC.

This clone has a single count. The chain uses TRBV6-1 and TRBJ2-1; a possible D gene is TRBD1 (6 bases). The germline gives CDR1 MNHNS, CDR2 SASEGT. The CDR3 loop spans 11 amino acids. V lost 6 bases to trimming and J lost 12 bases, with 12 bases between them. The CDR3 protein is CASREQGVQFF. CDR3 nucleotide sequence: TGTGCCAGCAGGGAACAGGGCGTGCAGTTCTTC.